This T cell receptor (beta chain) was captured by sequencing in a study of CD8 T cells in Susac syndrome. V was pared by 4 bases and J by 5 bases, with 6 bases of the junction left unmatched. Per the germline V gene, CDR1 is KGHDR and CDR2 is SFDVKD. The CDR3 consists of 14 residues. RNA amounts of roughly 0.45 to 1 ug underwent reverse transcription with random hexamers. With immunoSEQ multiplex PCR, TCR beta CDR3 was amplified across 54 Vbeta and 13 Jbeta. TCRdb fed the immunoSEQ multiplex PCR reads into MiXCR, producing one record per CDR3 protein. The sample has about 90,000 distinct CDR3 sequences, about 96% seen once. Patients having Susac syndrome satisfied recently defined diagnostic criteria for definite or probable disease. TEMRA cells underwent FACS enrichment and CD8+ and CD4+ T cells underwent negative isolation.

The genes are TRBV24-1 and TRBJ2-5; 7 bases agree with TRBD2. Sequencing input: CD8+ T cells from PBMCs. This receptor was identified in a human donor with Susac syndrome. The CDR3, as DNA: TGTGCCACCAGTGAGGGAGGGGCTGGGGAGACCCAGTACTTC. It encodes CATSEGGAGETQYF.